A single sample gave rise to the 2 T cell receptor beta chains below, sequenced in a study of blood T cell repertoires in COVID-19. The protocol was immunoSEQ multiplex PCR, while the TCRdb copy is restricted to in-frame clones and leaves out a portion. The table has under 250,000 clones, roughly 90% seen once; the top ten hold 4.8%. The material sequenced was peripheral blood. These receptors were taken from a middle-aged woman with acute or convalescent COVID-19.

This clone showed up just once. The J gene is TRBJ1-2, the V gene TRBV5-6; 9 positions agree with TRBD1. CDR1 is SGHDT, CDR2 YYEEEE, per germline. Trimming removed 3 bases from V and 7 bases from J; junction bases left unmatched: 4. The CDR3 spans 13 residues. The CDR3 sequence is CASSWDRAGGYTF. DNA for the CDR3: TGTGCCAGCAGCTGGGACAGGGCGGGTGGCTACACCTTC. Based on the CDR3 plus reference TRBV5-6 and TRBJ1-2, the full variable domain is DAGVTQSPTHLIKTRGQQVTLRCSPKSGHDTVSWYQQALGQGPQFIFQYYEEEERQRGNFPDRFSGHQFPNYSSELNVNALLLGDSALYLCASSWDRAGGYTFGSGTRLTVV.

V is TRBV6-1 and J is TRBJ1-5, with TRBD1 matching 9 bases. The ends lost 3 bases at V and 5 bases at J; junction bases unmatched: 14. The CDR3 contains 18 residues. The germline gives CDR1 MNHNS, CDR2 SASEGT. The CDR3 DNA is TGTGCCAGCAGTGACGGGGACAGGGTAGGGACCACACATCAGCCCCAGCATTTT. It specifies CASSDGDRVGTTHQPQHF.